In its sample, the clone carrying this T cell receptor beta chain is medium-sized. Its target is unknown. This sample is part of a study of T cell clonotyping in hematopoietic cell transplantation. Notes on the study in general: Higher Inverse Simpson Index values in graft donor and pretransplant recipient predicted broader posttransplant TCR diversity. Pathologically expanded recipient clonotypes increased progressively from day 30 to day 180 as diversity fell.

Sequencing used immunoSEQ multiplex PCR; TCRdb keeps in-frame clones, though not all of them. The sample records more than 15,000 clones, about 61% being singletons. The ends were cut back, 6 bases at V and 0 bases at J, with 9 bases in the middle. The CDR3 has 14 residues. Looked up from germline, CDR1 is MNHEY and CDR2 is SVGAGI. Blood collection times were about day -28 and days 30, 100, 180 posttransplant. The starting material was PBMCs, obtained 30 days after allogeneic stem cell transplant. The receptor was derived from a male patient aged 50 or older who had an allogeneic stem cell transplant from an unrelated donor, so T cells may come from the graft donor. Some clones in this sample may be carry-over from other donors' samples. The chain links TRBV6-5 to TRBJ1-3; D uncertain. In nucleotides, the CDR3 is TGTGCCAGCAGCCATGTCAACTCTGGAAACACCATATATTTT. Protein: CASSHVNSGNTIYF.